This entry concerns a single T cell receptor beta chain. Which antigen it targets is not known. Within one base of it there is no much larger clone, and no base qualities were kept. This entry is derived from a study of T cells in narcolepsy (dated by TCRdb to the late 2010s). Study-level background: Healthy control donors were enrolled in the study alongside patients who had narcolepsy type 1 or type 2 (NT1, NT2). The study used TCR Vbeta sequencing to track clonotypes in blood and CSF while looking for autoreactive T cells in narcolepsy patients that target self-antigens of hypocretin neurons (hypocretin, TRIB2).

For TCR Vbeta sequencing, memory CD4+ T cells were sorted ex vivo from the peripheral blood of narcolepsy patients and healthy controls. The cysteine opens and the phenylalanine closes a CDR3 of 11 amino acids. Just CDR3 DNA is preserved here, 33 bases in frame from base 1. In the germline V gene, CDR1 corresponds to SGHAT and CDR2 to FQNNGV. V and J lose 5 bases and 5 bases, and a span of 4 bases separates them. The library was obtained by the immunoSEQ multiplex PCR assay. The table was pulled from immuneACCESS by TCRdb, which kept in-frame rearrangements only. Such tables lose some clones; where checked, under half of the loss comes from unresolved V genes, and the rest has no known cause. Within this sample are around 13,000 clones, with roughly nine tenths of them counted one time only. The ten largest clonotypes hold approximately 1.8% of the sample. The investigation overall reported the following: HCRT-specific and TRIB2-specific autoreactive clonotypes were highlighted in plots that compared CD4+ T cell clonotypes in CSF versus blood from the same patient. Numbers of sequenced blood memory CD4+ clonotypes were comparable, with averages of approximately 39,000 in patients and approximately 30,000 in controls. Autoreactive clonotypes were reported to be detected serially in the blood of the same patients and of different patients, but not in the blood of healthy controls. No sequences matching autoreactive T cell clones were contained in some blood memory CD4+ repertoires from patients and controls.

The chain is assembled from TRBV11-2 and TRBJ1-3, with no confidently assigned D gene. Sequencing was carried out using CD45RA- memory CD4+ T cells from PBMCs. Sample cell subset or site, as interpreted from the label and publication: memory T cells sorted ex vivo from peripheral blood. The receptor was derived from a human donor with narcolepsy. The CDR3 protein is CASSVRNTIYF. The DNA sequence follows: TGTGCCAGCAGCGTAAGAAACACCATATATTTT.